This is a list of T cell receptor beta chains from one sample in a study of T cells in Graves' hyperthyroidism and ophthalmopathy. TCRdb fed the multiplex PCR reads into MiXCR, producing one record per CDR3 protein. The sample carries about 52,000 distinct CDR3 sequences, about half recorded once. The sample was blood. Every receptor here comes from a woman between 50 and 59 years old with Graves' ophthalmopathy. Each CDR3 is given with its conserved first and last residue. The D gene is left open where the match is weak. The listing skips clone size in some rows; elsewhere it reads once, few, many or a size class.

clone_size	v_call	j_call	d_call	cdr3_aa	cdr3_nt
.	TRBV20-1	TRBJ2-5	.	CSARTGQHETQYF	TGCAGTGCTAGAACAGGGCAGCATGAGACCCAGTACTTC
.	TRBV5-1	TRBJ1-4	.	CASSSEDEKLFF	TGCGCCAGCAGCTCGGAGGATGAAAAACTGTTTTTT
many	TRBV6-4	TRBJ2-3	TRBD2	CASSSGRTTDTQYF	TGTGCCAGCAGTAGCGGGAGGACCACAGATACGCAGTATTTT
many	TRBV20-1	TRBJ1-1	.	CSALPGNTEAFF	TGCAGTGCGCTCCCCGGGAACACTGAAGCTTTCTTT
few	TRBV12-3/TRBV12-4	TRBJ2-7	TRBD2	CASSLARGYSGVYEQYF	TGTGCCAGCAGTTTAGCGCGAGGATATAGCGGGGTCTACGAGCAGTACTTC
.	TRBV28	TRBJ2-5	.	CASRFGAGTGPETQYF	TGTGCCAGCAGATTCGGAGCCGGGACTGGCCCAGAGACCCAGTACTTC
many	TRBV6-2/TRBV6-3	TRBJ2-2	.	CASSPGVGELFF	TGTGCCAGCAGCCCAGGGGTCGGGGAGCTGTTTTTT
.	TRBV7-6	TRBJ1-1	.	CAGSSDTDTEAFF	TGTGCCGGCAGCTCCGACACGGACACTGAAGCTTTCTTT
.	TRBV6-5	TRBJ2-6	.	CASRGRHSGANVLTF	TGTGCCAGCAGGGGCAGGCACTCTGGGGCCAACGTCCTGACTTTC
many	TRBV6-5	TRBJ1-5	.	CASRAGVSNQPQHF	TGTGCCAGCAGGGCCGGGGTTAGCAATCAGCCCCAGCATTTT
many	TRBV6-2/TRBV6-3	TRBJ2-1	.	CASSYGQSSYNEQFF	TGTGCCAGCAGTTACGGGCAGAGCTCCTACAATGAGCAGTTCTTC
many	TRBV19	TRBJ1-1	.	CASSISGAMNTEAFF	TGTGCCAGTAGTATCTCGGGGGCGATGAACACTGAAGCTTTCTTT
.	TRBV19	TRBJ2-7	.	CASSMPENYEQYF	TGTGCCAGTAGTATGCCAGAAAACTACGAGCAGTACTTC
.	TRBV5-1	TRBJ2-5	.	CASSLTAGQESQYF	TGCGCCAGCAGCTTGACGGCTGGGCAAGAGTCCCAGTACTTC
many	TRBV7-8	TRBJ2-5	TRBD2	CASSLFGLAGGETQYF	TGTGCCAGCAGCTTATTTGGACTAGCGGGAGGAGAGACCCAGTACTTC
many	TRBV2	TRBJ1-4	.	CASNGGSSATNEKLFF	TGTGCCAGCAATGGGGGTTCGTCGGCAACTAATGAAAAACTGTTTTTT
.	TRBV10-3	TRBJ2-2	TRBD1	CAVGTGQGGAGELFF	TGTGCCGTCGGTACGGGACAGGGAGGGGCCGGGGAGCTGTTCTTT
.	TRBV7-8	TRBJ2-2	.	CASSLAGDTGELFF	TGTGCCAGCAGCTTAGCGGGGGACACCGGGGAGCTGTTTTTT
many	TRBV6-1	TRBJ2-3	TRBD1	CASSETGQGTDTQYF	TGTGCCAGCAGTGAGACAGGACAGGGTACAGATACGCAGTATTTT
many	TRBV19	TRBJ2-2	TRBD2	CASSIDPGGDTGELFF	TGTGCCAGTAGTATAGACCCGGGGGGGGACACCGGGGAGCTGTTTTTT
many	TRBV5-1	TRBJ2-3	.	CASSRPSADTQYF	TGCGCCAGCAGCAGGCCCAGCGCAGATACGCAGTATTTT
few	TRBV9	TRBJ1-5	.	CASSVEGGRDQPQHF	TGTGCCAGCAGCGTAGAGGGGGGAAGGGACCAGCCCCAGCATTTT
.	TRBV7-9	TRBJ2-7	TRBD1	CASSLASGTGVYEQYF	TGTGCCAGCAGCTTAGCCTCCGGGACAGGGGTGTACGAGCAGTACTTC
.	TRBV10-3	TRBJ2-7	TRBD2	CAISGGGTSGSYEQYF	TGTGCCATCAGTGGGGGAGGGACTAGCGGGAGTTACGAGCAGTACTTC
many	TRBV6-1	TRBJ2-1	TRBD2	CASSAGTSGYYNEQFF	TGTGCCAGCAGTGCTGGGACTAGCGGTTACTACAATGAGCAGTTCTTC
many	TRBV20-1	TRBJ2-1	TRBD2	CSAQTSSRANEQFF	TGCAGTGCCCAGACTAGCAGCCGGGCCAATGAGCAGTTCTTC
.	TRBV19	TRBJ1-3	.	CASSTIQGSSGNTIYF	TGTGCCAGTAGTACTATTCAGGGATCGTCCGGAAACACCATATATTTT
.	TRBV19	TRBJ2-3	TRBD2	CASSLRLAGGTDTQYF	TGTGCCAGTAGTCTCCGACTAGCGGGAGGGACAGATACGCAGTATTTT
many	TRBV7-2	TRBJ2-5	TRBD1	CASSLRDRGTETQYF	TGTGCCAGCAGCTTACGGGACAGGGGGACAGAGACCCAGTACTTC
few	TRBV7-8	TRBJ2-4	.	CASSLNYLAKNIQYF	TGTGCCAGCAGCTTGAACTACCTAGCCAAAAACATTCAGTACTTC
many	TRBV5-8	TRBJ1-5	.	CASRVWGANQPQHF	TGTGCCAGCAGGGTTTGGGGAGCGAATCAGCCCCAGCATTTT
many	TRBV9	TRBJ2-1	.	CASSVAPWDPQFF	TGTGCCAGCAGCGTAGCTCCCTGGGACCCTCAGTTCTTC
.	TRBV27	TRBJ2-5	.	CASSPDWKTYQETQYF	TGTGCCAGCAGTCCTGACTGGAAAACGTACCAAGAGACCCAGTACTTC
many	TRBV12-3/TRBV12-4	TRBJ1-2	TRBD1	CASSGGQAYGYTF	TGTGCCAGCAGTGGGGGACAGGCCTATGGCTACACCTTC
many	TRBV20-1	TRBJ1-5	TRBD1	CSARLQGNQPQHF	TGCAGTGCTAGACTACAGGGGAATCAGCCCCAGCATTTT
.	TRBV28	TRBJ2-4	.	CASSFRVAKNIQYF	TGTGCCAGCAGTTTTCGTGTAGCCAAAAACATTCAGTACTTC
many	TRBV7-9	TRBJ2-7	TRBD2	CASSQTSGGLYEQYF	TGTGCCAGCAGCCAAACTAGCGGGGGACTCTACGAGCAGTACTTC
.	TRBV25-1	TRBJ2-5	TRBD2	CARDIAGGGETQYF	TGTGCTAGAGACATTGCGGGAGGAGGAGAGACCCAGTACTTC
many	TRBV20-1	TRBJ2-7	.	CSAIKPVATYEQYF	TGCAGTGCTATAAAGCCTGTCGCCACCTACGAGCAGTACTTC
.	TRBV7-9	TRBJ1-2	.	CASSLAGVGNTF	TGTGCCAGCAGCTTAGCAGGGGTTGGAAACACCTTC
.	TRBV10-3	TRBJ2-2	TRBD2	CVIKREGGTGELFF	TGTGTCATCAAGCGGGAGGGAGGCACCGGGGAGCTGTTTTTT
.	TRBV20-1	TRBJ2-5	.	CSAGDLGRQETQYF	TGCAGTGCTGGAGATCTCGGACGACAAGAGACCCAGTACTTC
few	TRBV28	TRBJ1-3	TRBD1	CASSTPLTGGGNTIYF	TGTGCCAGCAGTACCCCCCTGACAGGGGGCGGAAACACCATATATTTT
many	TRBV20-1	TRBJ1-6	.	CSASSRINSPLHF	TGCAGTGCTAGCTCGAGAATTAATTCACCCCTCCACTTT
.	TRBV7-9	TRBJ1-4	TRBD1	CASSLTSGTEGEKLFF	TGTGCCAGCAGCTTAACCTCCGGGACAGAGGGTGAAAAACTGTTTTTT
.	TRBV2	TRBJ1-1	.	CASSEASGREAEAFF	TGTGCCAGCAGTGAAGCGTCTGGCAGGGAAGCTGAAGCTTTCTTT
many	TRBV20-1	TRBJ1-6	.	CSARDPGRAAEGSPLHF	TGCAGTGCTAGAGATCCCGGTCGGGCAGCAGAAGGTTCACCCCTCCACTTT
.	TRBV5-1	TRBJ2-1	TRBD2	CASSLGASGRGQFF	TGCGCCAGCAGCTTGGGGGCTAGCGGACGGGGGCAGTTCTTC
many	TRBV20-1	TRBJ2-7	TRBD2	CSAPTSGGAGYEQYF	TGCAGTGCCCCTACTAGCGGGGGGGCCGGTTACGAGCAGTACTTC
few	TRBV9	TRBJ2-1	.	CASSHDRNEQFF	TGTGCCAGCTCACACGATAGGAATGAGCAGTTCTTC
.	TRBV7-7	TRBJ2-7	.	CASRRGRGEQYF	TGTGCTAGCAGGCGGGGACGCGGCGAGCAGTACTTC
many	TRBV7-2	TRBJ2-5	.	CASSPPDGQETQYF	TGTGCCAGCAGCCCCCCTGATGGGCAAGAGACCCAGTACTTC
many	TRBV11-2	TRBJ2-1	.	CASSSSGVEQFF	TGTGCCAGCAGCTCCTCAGGGGTTGAGCAGTTCTTC
.	TRBV7-9	TRBJ2-5	.	CASGLASWTGETQYF	TGTGCCAGCGGCTTAGCCTCCTGGACGGGAGAGACCCAGTACTTC
.	TRBV20-1	TRBJ2-1	TRBD2	CSASPSGSHNEQFF	TGCAGTGCTAGTCCCAGCGGGAGTCACAATGAGCAGTTCTTC